The clone carrying this T cell receptor (beta chain) has just a few counts. What it binds is unknown. These data belong to a study of yellow fever vaccine responses in identical twins. General study results and limits: Each twin's T cell response to the vaccine was reported to look partly convergent and partly personalized.

TCRdb re-derived calls from the RT-PCR reads in MiXCR, one entry per CDR3 protein. Of 850 to 1,100 distinct CDR3 sequences detected, approximately 88% appear once; the ten largest clones hold roughly 6.6%. The V and J ends lost 2 bases and 0 bases respectively, with 8 bases between them. Per germline, CDR1 WNHNN and CDR2 SYGVQD (reference sequence). CDR3 length equals 15 residues. This TCR derives from a woman younger than 35 who received the yellow fever vaccine. This sequence joins TRBV10-1 and TRBJ1-5; maybe TRBD1 (5 bases). The sequencing here drew on T cells from blood (PBMCs), unsorted or a sorted subset (not recorded which), taken before or after yellow fever vaccination (not recorded which). The CDR3 region is CASSEAGYSNQPQHF. The DNA of the CDR3 is TGCGCCAGCAGTGAGGCAGGGTATAGCAATCAGCCCCAGCATTTT.